This TCR beta chain is drawn from a study of Ad26.COV2.S vaccination and SARS-CoV-2 variants. General study points: Ad26.COV2.S recipients had broader spike-specific TCRs (P = 0.0014).

The CDR3 length is 20 residues. Germline V CDR1 and CDR2: MNHEY, SMNVEV (reference sequence). The germline V and J ends were trimmed by 3 bases and 0 bases, with 21 bases remaining between them. A remark on this clone: The antigen is unknown.

Assay: immunoSEQ multiplex PCR; the TCRdb copy retains only in-frame clones and omits some. The table has approximately 97,000 clones, around 81% seen once; the top ten hold roughly 17%. This sample comprised peripheral blood, obtained after recovery from COVID-19. This clonotype originated in a human donor who had recovered from COVID-19. The chain links TRBV27 to TRBJ2-6; D call uncertain. In nucleotides, the CDR3 is TGTGCCAGCAGTTTCCGAAGTGTGAACAGTGTATACTCTGGGGCCAACGTCCTGACTTTC. Amino acids: CASSFRSVNSVYSGANVLTF. Combining the CDR3 with reference TRBV27 and TRBJ2-6 gives the whole variable domain EAQVTQNPRYLITVTGKKLTVTCSQNMNHEYMSWYRQDPGLGLRQIYYSMNVEVTDKGDVPEGYKVSRKEKRNFPLILESPSPNQTSLYFCASSFRSVNSVYSGANVLTFGAGSRLTVL.